These 20 T cell receptor beta chains were sequenced from one sample in a study of blood T cell repertoires in COVID-19. Sequencing was performed with immunoSEQ multiplex PCR; in TCRdb, only in-frame clones are kept and a portion is missing. The sample lists about 120,000 clones; about four fifths were seen once. Sequenced material: peripheral blood. These receptors were taken from a man between 60 and 75 years old with acute or convalescent COVID-19.

This sequence joins TRBV19 and TRBJ2-5, with TRBD2 matching 12 bases. The CDR3 totals 17 residues. CDR1 is LNHDA, CDR2 SQIVND, per germline (reference sequence). The trim removed 6 bases at V and 5 bases at J, leaving 13 bases unmatched. The CDR3 loop is CASRLAGGYRVRETQYF. CDR3 sequence (DNA): TGTGCCAGTAGACTAGCGGGAGGCTACCGGGTAAGGGAGACCCAGTACTTC.

This chain uses TRBV5-1 with TRBJ2-3; TRBD2 matches 8 bases. Unmatched junction bases numbered 2, after V lost 4 bases and J lost 1 base. The CDR3 is 14 amino acids. Germline V lookup: CDR1 SGHRS, CDR2 YFSETQ. The CDR3 sequence is CASSRREGTDTQYF. The CDR3 nucleotides are TGCGCCAGCAGCCGGCGGGAGGGCACAGATACGCAGTATTTT.

The V call is TRBV7-2, the J call TRBJ1-6; D call uncertain. V was cut by 7 bases and J by 10 bases, with 14 bases left in between. From germline, CDR1 is SGHTA and CDR2 FQGNSA. This CDR3 is 13 amino acids long. CDR3: CASTFYGASPLHF. CDR3 coding DNA: TGTGCCAGCACCTTTTACGGAGCATCACCCCTCCACTTT.

This chain joins TRBV18 and TRBJ1-1, with D uncertain. CDR1 is KGHSH and CDR2 is LQKENI in the germline V gene. Trimming took off 3 bases at V and 0 bases at J, with 8 bases between the two ends. The CDR3 has 14 residues. The CDR3 nucleotides are TGTGCCAGCTCACCCGCGGGATTGAACACTGAAGCTTTCTTT. Translation: CASSPAGLNTEAFF.

The V gene is TRBV19, the J gene TRBJ2-1; no clear D gene. The CDR3 consists of 15 residues. V lost 5 bases and J 5 bases, leaving 16 bases between the germline ends. CDR1 LNHDA and CDR2 SQIVND come from the germline V gene (reference sequence). The CDR3 DNA follows: TGTGCCAGTAGTCTCCTCTCGGCGGCGAACAATGAGCAGTTCTTC. Amino acids: CASSLLSAANNEQFF.

This clone was detected once. V gene TRBV5-1 combines with J gene TRBJ2-1; 10 nucleotides line up with TRBD2. Germline V gene lookup returns CDR1 SGHRS and CDR2 YFSETQ. The CDR3 is 17 amino acids. V lost 4 bases and J lost 7; bases outside the gene matches: 14. CDR3 coding DNA: TGCGCCAGCAGCGGAGCTAGCGGGAGTATTCTGCAGAATGAGCAGTTCTTC. Translated, it gives CASSGASGSILQNEQFF.

This sequence joins TRBV6-4 and TRBJ2-1; 7 nucleotides match TRBD2. With V trimmed by 4 bases and J by 6 bases, 3 bases remained unmatched. The CDR3 contains 13 residues. Germline assignment: CDR1 MRHNA and CDR2 SNTAGT. CDR3 in DNA: TGTGCCAGCAGTGTGGGGACTACCAATGAGCAGTTCTTC. Translated: CASSVGTTNEQFF.

The chain has TRBV7-2 and TRBJ1-6, with D unclear. Germline V CDR1 and CDR2: SGHTA, FQGNSA. V lost 1 base, J lost 10 bases, and 8 bases lay in between. CDR3 length: 13 residues. CDR3 sequence (DNA): TGTGCCAGCAGCTTAGAGCTAGGATCACCCCTCCACTTT. Translating it yields CASSLELGSPLHF.

V and J are TRBV7-2 and TRBJ2-7; TRBD1 is a possible D gene (6 bases). Germline-derived CDR1 and CDR2 are SGHTA and FQGNSA. The CDR3 has 14 amino acids. Deletions cut 5 bases from V and 5 bases from J, with 16 bases between. The CDR3 region has the DNA TGTGCCAGCAGCACATACAGGGTTCAGAACGAGCAGTACTTC. Encoded protein: CASSTYRVQNEQYF.

The CDR3 is CSVVPGQGLPQHF. CDR3 nucleotides: TGCAGCGTTGTCCCGGGACAGGGATTGCCCCAGCATTTT. This chain joins TRBV29-1 and TRBJ1-5; 9 bases agree with TRBD1. CDR1 is SQVTM, CDR2 ANQGSEA, per germline. The CDR3 is made up of 13 amino acids. V lost 4 bases and J lost 9; bases outside the gene matches: 7. Full variable domain (missing parts from reference TRBV29-1 and TRBJ1-5): SAVISQKPSRDICQRGTSLTIQCQVDSQVTMMFWYRQQPGQSLTLIATANQGSEATYESGFVIDKFPISRPNLTFSTLTVSNMSPEDSSIYLCSVVPGQGLPQHFGDGTRLSIL.

This clone was seen a single time. The chain couples TRBV7-9 to TRBJ1-2; D unclear. Germline V gene sequence: CDR1 SEHNR, CDR2 FQNEAQ (reference sequence). This CDR3 comprises 14 residues. V lost 2 bases to trimming and J lost 5 bases, with 12 bases between them. The CDR3 reads CASSLSASTYGYTF. In DNA, the CDR3 is TGTGCCAGCAGCTTATCGGCGTCGACTTATGGCTACACCTTC.

The chain recombines TRBV27 with TRBJ2-2, with 10 positions matching TRBD2. The CDR3 covers 14 residues. J lost 3 bases, V lost 6 bases, and 1 base had no gene match. Germline V gene lookup returns CDR1 MNHEY and CDR2 SMNVEV (reference sequence). The CDR3 bases are TGTGCCAGCAGGCTAGCGGGAGACACCGGGGAGCTGTTTTTT. Translating gives CASRLAGDTGELFF.

The chain combines TRBV11-2 with TRBJ2-7; TRBD2 might be the D (5 bases). The germline V gene has CDR1 SGHAT and CDR2 FQNNGV. The CDR3 runs 15 residues. Trimming took off 1 base at V and 3 bases at J, with 13 bases between the two ends. CDR3 region: CASSLAQRSFYEQYF. The DNA for the CDR3 is TGTGCCAGCAGCTTAGCCCAGCGGAGCTTCTACGAGCAGTACTTC.

This clone was seen repeatedly, ten times or more. The chain joins TRBV19 to TRBJ2-1; 9 positions match TRBD2. This CDR3 has 16 amino acids. CDR1 LNHDA and CDR2 SQIVND come from the germline V gene (reference sequence). Trimming at V came to 5 bases and at J to 6 bases, leaving 11 bases not matched to a gene. The CDR3 loop reads CASSAFGASGANEQFF. The CDR3 nucleotides read TGTGCCAGTAGTGCTTTTGGGGCTAGCGGGGCCAATGAGCAGTTCTTC.

The CDR3 reads CAWRRTGGGQPQHF. For the CDR3, the DNA is TGTGCCTGGAGACGGACAGGGGGCGGACAGCCCCAGCATTTT. V is TRBV30 and J is TRBJ1-5, with 11 bases aligning to TRBD1. The CDR3 length is 14 residues. Germline V gene sequence: CDR1 GTSNPN, CDR2 SVGIG (reference sequence). Unmatched junction bases numbered 5, after V lost 3 bases and J lost 7 bases.

This chain links TRBV28 with TRBJ2-7; 11 bases are a match to TRBD2. The V segment lost 3 bases and the J segment 0 bases; nucleotides outside the gene matches: 7. In germline, CDR1 is MDHEN, CDR2 SYDVKM. The CDR3 has 17 residues. In nucleotides, the CDR3 is TGTGCCAGCAGTTTTGGAGTAGCGGGAGGGAGCTCCTACGAGCAGTACTTC. This encodes CASSFGVAGGSSYEQYF.

V and J are TRBV15 and TRBJ2-3; the match to TRBD2 covers 12 bases. The ends lost 0 bases at V and 6 bases at J; junction bases unmatched: 4. Germline V gene lookup returns CDR1 LNHNV and CDR2 YYDKDF (reference sequence). The CDR3 contains 16 residues. CDR3 bases: TGTGCCACCAGCAGAGATCGACTAGCGGGAGTGGATACGCAGTATTTT. Translation: CATSRDRLAGVDTQYF.

This chain links TRBV28 with TRBJ1-2; 10 nucleotides align to TRBD1. The V and J ends lost 3 bases and 6 bases, in that order; junction bases with no gene match: 4. This CDR3 spans 14 amino acids. CDR1 and CDR2 (germline): MDHEN, SYDVKM. Here the CDR3 reads CASSFLDRGNGYTF. The CDR3 coding sequence is TGTGCCAGCAGTTTCTTGGACAGGGGGAATGGCTACACCTTC.

V is TRBV2 and J is TRBJ1-2; perhaps TRBD1 as D (5 bases). The V gene lost 6 bases and the J gene lost 6 bases, with 11 bases spanning the gap. This CDR3 has 12 amino acids. The germline V gene has CDR1 SNHLY and CDR2 FYNNEI. The CDR3, as DNA: TGTGCCAGCAGAAGGGGCTCCAATGGCTACACCTTC. This sequence encodes CASRRGSNGYTF.

The rearrangement links TRBV29-1 to TRBJ2-4; maybe TRBD2 (6 bases). Germline CDR1 reads SQVTM; CDR2 reads ANQGSEA. Trimming removed 2 bases from V and 7 bases from J, with 15 bases in between. This CDR3 is built from 14 residues. The CDR3 DNA is TGCAGCGTTGAAAAGCAGGGTGGGAGGAACATTCAGTACTTC. This sequence encodes CSVEKQGGRNIQYF.